These 14 T cell receptor beta chains were all obtained from the same sample, sequenced in a study of T cells after yellow fever vaccination. Each CDR3 protein gets one entry after TCRdb re-called the 5' RACE reads with MiXCR. The sample carries a few hundred thousand distinct CDR3 sequences, approximately 3.9% recorded once. Sequenced here: PBMCs, sampled 5 days after the yellow fever booster vaccination. The receptors stem from a man younger than 35 who received the YFV17D yellow fever vaccine.

A few counts support this clonotype. The rearrangement uses TRBV20-1 and TRBJ1-1; D ambiguous. This CDR3 has 12 residues. Germline assignment: CDR1 DFQATT and CDR2 SNEGSKA (reference sequence). Deletions cut 3 bases from V and 2 bases from J, with 7 bases between. Here the CDR3 reads CSARPGNTEAFF. DNA for the CDR3: TGCAGTGCTAGGCCAGGAAACACTGAAGCTTTCTTT.

The chain carries TRBV4-1 and TRBJ2-2, with a tentative D call TRBD1 (6 bases). CDR3 size: 17 residues. Germline loops: CDR1 MGHRA, CDR2 YSYEKL. Trimming removed 3 bases at V and 1 base at J, with 15 bases between. CDR3 sequence reads: CASSHERGGRNTGELFF. The CDR3 DNA reads as TGCGCCAGCAGCCACGAACGTGGGGGCCGGAACACCGGGGAGCTGTTTTTT.

CDR3 region: CSVLYTEAFF. The CDR3 nucleotides are TGCAGCGTTCTTTACACTGAAGCTTTCTTT. The chain links TRBV29-1 to TRBJ1-1; no definite D call. Trimming left V 5 bases short and J 3 bases short, with 4 bases between. The CDR3 totals 10 residues. Germline CDR1 reads SQVTM; CDR2 reads ANQGSEA.

This clonotype was counted ten times or more. V gene TRBV12-3 or TRBV12-4 combines with J gene TRBJ2-7; no definite D call. The CDR3 extends over 16 amino acids. Trimming left V 6 bases short and J 2 bases short, with 20 bases between. The DNA of the CDR3 is TGTGCCAGCAGCTTTTCCTTAAGACCGAATGCCTACGAGCAGTACTTC. This gives the protein CASSFSLRPNAYEQYF.

This clonotype was detected only a few times. V usage is TRBV5-5 and J usage is TRBJ2-1; 9 bases align to TRBD1. The CDR3 consists of 18 residues. Losses at the gene ends were 2 bases for V and 3 bases for J; bases not matched to a gene: 12. Germline V CDR1 and CDR2: SGHKS, YYEKEE (reference sequence). The CDR3 sequence is CASSFPGTGLSLYNEQFF. The CDR3 nucleotides read TGTGCCAGCAGCTTCCCCGGGACAGGGCTGAGCCTCTACAATGAGCAGTTCTTC.

This clonotype has a handful of counts. The chain links TRBV27 to TRBJ1-1, with TRBD1 identical over 9 bases. The ends lost 5 bases at V and 5 bases at J; junction bases unmatched: 6. The CDR3 consists of 14 residues. Germline V lookup: CDR1 MNHEY, CDR2 SMNVEV (reference sequence). The CDR3 sequence is CASSTNRGRTEAFF. CDR3 bases: TGTGCCAGCAGTACTAACAGGGGGCGGACTGAAGCTTTCTTT.

This clonotype was counted only a few times. The CDR3 DNA is TGTGCCAGCAGCTTTTGGGGTCTTTCAGCTAACTATGGCTACACCTTC. Translation: CASSFWGLSANYGYTF. This rearrangement joins TRBV5-6 to TRBJ1-2, with D hard to call. The CDR3 is made up of 16 amino acids. Trimming took 2 bases from V and 0 from J, leaving 14 bases between them. Germline assignment: CDR1 SGHDT and CDR2 YYEEEE.

This clonotype occurred many times. CDR3 in DNA: TGTGCCAGCAGTTTGCGGAGGAATTCACCCCTCCACTTT. Protein product: CASSLRRNSPLHF. The chain uses TRBV6-5 and TRBJ1-6, with D hard to call. CDR3 length equals 13 residues. V lost 4 bases, J lost 7 bases, and 8 bases lay in between. Germline V lookup: CDR1 MNHEY, CDR2 SVGAGI.

This clonotype was detected many times. The chain joins TRBV5-1 to TRBJ2-5; TRBD2 is a possible D gene (7 bases). The germline V gene has CDR1 SGHRS and CDR2 YFSETQ. V dropped 1 base and J dropped 5 bases, with 12 bases sitting between them. The CDR3 totals 14 residues. The CDR3 DNA follows: TGCGCCAGCAGCTTGAGCTGCGGGGGCGAGACCCAGTACTTC. Translation gives CASSLSCGGETQYF.

This clonotype was recorded many times. V gene TRBV4-2 combines with J gene TRBJ2-4, with 9 nucleotides matching TRBD1. Germline V gene sequence: CDR1 LGHNA, CDR2 YNFKEQ. CDR3 size: 17 residues. The J segment lost 0 bases and the V segment lost 4 bases, leaving 7 bases of the junction unmatched. DNA of the CDR3: TGTGCCAGCAGCCTCCGTCGGGACAGGGCAGCCAAAAACATTCAGTACTTC. Amino acid sequence: CASSLRRDRAAKNIQYF.

This clonotype was seen ten or more times. The chain carries TRBV6-5 and TRBJ2-5; D not certain. The CDR3 is made up of 12 amino acids. Trimming left V 6 bases short and J 4 bases short, with 9 bases between. Germline V gene sequence: CDR1 MNHEY, CDR2 SVGAGI. CDR3 residues: CASSPQRETQYF. The DNA of the CDR3 is TGTGCCAGCAGCCCCCAGCGAGAGACCCAGTACTTC.

This clonotype was counted only a few times. The chain is built from TRBV12-3 or TRBV12-4 and TRBJ2-2, with D tentatively TRBD1 (6 bases). The V end was cut by 8 bases, the J end by 0 bases, with 13 bases between. The CDR3 has 15 residues. The CDR3 nucleotides read TGTGCCAGCTCACAGGGCGGAACGAACACCGGGGAGCTGTTTTTT. It translates to CASSQGGTNTGELFF.

This clonotype has just a few counts. Here the CDR3 DNA reads TGTGCCAGCACCTCCCGGGCCCTAGCGGGGGGGGTACCCCCCCGGTATTTT. This sequence encodes CASTSRALAGGVPPRYF. This chain links TRBV28 with TRBJ2-3; TRBD2 aligns across 12 bases. The length of the CDR3 is 17 residues. Per germline, CDR1 MDHEN and CDR2 SYDVKM. The ends lost 7 bases at V and 14 bases at J; junction bases unmatched: 22. Together with reference TRBV28 and TRBJ2-3, the CDR3 gives the full variable domain: DVKVTQSSRYLVKRTGEKVFLECVQDMDHENMFWYRQDPGLGLRLIYFSYDVKMKEKGDIPEGYSVSREKKERFSLILESASTNQTSMYLCASTSRALAGGVPPRYFGPGTRLTVL.

This clonotype has a count of ten or more. The chain joins TRBV5-8 to TRBJ2-3, with TRBD2 matching over 8 bases. Germline CDR1 SGHTS, CDR2 YDEGEE. V lost 3 bases and J lost 5; bases outside the gene matches: 5. The CDR3 totals 14 residues. The DNA for the CDR3 is TGTGCCAGCAGCTCGGGGGGGCTCATAGATACGCAGTATTTT. It translates to CASSSGGLIDTQYF.